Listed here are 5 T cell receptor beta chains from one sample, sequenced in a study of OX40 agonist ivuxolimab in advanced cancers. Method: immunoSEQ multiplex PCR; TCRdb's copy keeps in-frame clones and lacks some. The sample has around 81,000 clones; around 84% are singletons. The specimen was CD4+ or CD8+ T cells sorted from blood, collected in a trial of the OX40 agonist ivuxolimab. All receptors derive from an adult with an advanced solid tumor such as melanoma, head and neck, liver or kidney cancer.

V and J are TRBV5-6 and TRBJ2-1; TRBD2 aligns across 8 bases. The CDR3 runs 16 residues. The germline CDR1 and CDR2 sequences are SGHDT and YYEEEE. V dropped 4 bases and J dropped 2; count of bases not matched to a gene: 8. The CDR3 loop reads CASSPVAGRTYNEQFF. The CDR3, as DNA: TGTGCCAGCAGCCCGGTAGCGGGACGAACCTACAATGAGCAGTTCTTC.

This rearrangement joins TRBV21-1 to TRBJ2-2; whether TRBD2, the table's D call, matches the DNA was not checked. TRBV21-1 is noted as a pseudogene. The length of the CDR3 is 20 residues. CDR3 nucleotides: TGTGCCAGCAGCAAACATGGGCGGGAGAGCCCCTCACACAACACCGGGGAGCTGTTTTTT. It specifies CASSKHGRESPSHNTGELFF.

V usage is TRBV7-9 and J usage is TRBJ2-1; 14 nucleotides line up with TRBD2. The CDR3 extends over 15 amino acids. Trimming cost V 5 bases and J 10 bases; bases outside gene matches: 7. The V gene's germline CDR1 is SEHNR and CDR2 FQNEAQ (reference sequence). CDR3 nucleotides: TGTGCCAGCAGCACGATGGGACTAGCGGGGGCGGAGCAGTTCTTC. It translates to CASSTMGLAGAEQFF.

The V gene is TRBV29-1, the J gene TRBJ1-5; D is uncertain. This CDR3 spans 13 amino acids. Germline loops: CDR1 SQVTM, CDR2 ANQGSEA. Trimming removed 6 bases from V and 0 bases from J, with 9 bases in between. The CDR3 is CSVQENSNQPQHF. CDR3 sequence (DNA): TGCAGCGTGCAGGAGAATAGCAATCAGCCCCAGCATTTT.

The CDR3 region is CASSGTDYNEQFF. The CDR3 nucleotides are TGTGCCAGCTCTGGGACGGACTACAATGAGCAGTTCTTC. The J gene is TRBJ2-1, the V gene TRBV28, with D perhaps TRBD1 or TRBD2 (5 bases each). Germline V gene lookup returns CDR1 MDHEN and CDR2 SYDVKM. Trimming shortened V by 8 bases and J by 3 bases, and 11 bases separated the two germline ends. The CDR3 is 13 residues long.